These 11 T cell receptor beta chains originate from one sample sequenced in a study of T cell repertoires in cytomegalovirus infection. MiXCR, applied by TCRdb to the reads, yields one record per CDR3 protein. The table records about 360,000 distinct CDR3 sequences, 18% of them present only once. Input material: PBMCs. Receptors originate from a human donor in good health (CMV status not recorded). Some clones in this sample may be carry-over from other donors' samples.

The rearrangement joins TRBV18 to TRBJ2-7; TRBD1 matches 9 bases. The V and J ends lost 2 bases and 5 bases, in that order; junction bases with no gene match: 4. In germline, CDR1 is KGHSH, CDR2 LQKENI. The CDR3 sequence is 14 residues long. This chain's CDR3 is CASSPGTGNHEQYF. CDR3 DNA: TGTGCCAGCTCACCAGGGACAGGGAATCACGAGCAGTACTTC. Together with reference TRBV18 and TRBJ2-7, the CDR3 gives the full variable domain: NAGVMQNPRHLVRRRGQEARLRCSPMKGHSHVYWYRQLPEEGLKFMVYLQKENIIDESGMPKERFSAEFPKEGPSILRIQQVVRGDSAAYFCASSPGTGNHEQYFGPGTRLTVT.

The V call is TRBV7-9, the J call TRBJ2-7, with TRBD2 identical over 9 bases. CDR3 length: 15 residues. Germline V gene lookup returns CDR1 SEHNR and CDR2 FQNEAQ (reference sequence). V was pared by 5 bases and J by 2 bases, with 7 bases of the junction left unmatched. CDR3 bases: TGTGCCAGCAGCCCACCTAGCGGGATACCCTACGAGCAGTACTTC. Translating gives CASSPPSGIPYEQYF.

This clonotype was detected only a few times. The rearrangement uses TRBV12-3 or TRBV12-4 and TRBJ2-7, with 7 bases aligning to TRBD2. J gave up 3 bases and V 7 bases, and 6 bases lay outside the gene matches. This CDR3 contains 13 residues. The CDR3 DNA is TGTGCCAGCAAAAACTCGGGAGGCTACGAGCAGTACTTC. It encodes CASKNSGGYEQYF.

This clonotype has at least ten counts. The CDR3 region has the DNA TGTGCCAGCAGTTACCGGGACAGAAATAATTCACCCCTCCACTTT. It encodes CASSYRDRNNSPLHF. V and J are TRBV28 and TRBJ1-6; 7 bases fit TRBD1. With V trimmed by 4 bases and J by 5 bases, 5 bases remained unmatched. CDR3 length equals 15 residues. Germline V gene sequence: CDR1 MDHEN, CDR2 SYDVKM.

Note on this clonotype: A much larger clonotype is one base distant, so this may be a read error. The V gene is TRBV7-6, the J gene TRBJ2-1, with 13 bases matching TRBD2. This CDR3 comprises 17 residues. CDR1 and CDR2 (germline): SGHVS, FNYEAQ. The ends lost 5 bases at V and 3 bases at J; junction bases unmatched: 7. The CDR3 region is CASSPQTSGRFYNEQFF. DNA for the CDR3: TGTGCCAGCAGCCCGCAGACTAGCGGGAGGTTCTACAATGAGCAGTTCTTC.

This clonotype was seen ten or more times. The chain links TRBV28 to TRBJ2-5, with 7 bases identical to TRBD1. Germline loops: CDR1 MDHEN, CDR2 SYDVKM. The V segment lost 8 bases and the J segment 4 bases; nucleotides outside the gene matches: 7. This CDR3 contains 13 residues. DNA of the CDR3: TGTGCCAGCGTAGAGGGGGCGGGAGAGACCCAGTACTTC. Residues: CASVEGAGETQYF.

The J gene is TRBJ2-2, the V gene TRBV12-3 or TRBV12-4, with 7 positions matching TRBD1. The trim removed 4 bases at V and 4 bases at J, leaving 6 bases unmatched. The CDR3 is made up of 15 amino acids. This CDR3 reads CASSSGTDFTGELFF. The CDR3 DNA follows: TGTGCCAGCAGTTCCGGGACAGATTTCACCGGGGAGCTGTTTTTT.

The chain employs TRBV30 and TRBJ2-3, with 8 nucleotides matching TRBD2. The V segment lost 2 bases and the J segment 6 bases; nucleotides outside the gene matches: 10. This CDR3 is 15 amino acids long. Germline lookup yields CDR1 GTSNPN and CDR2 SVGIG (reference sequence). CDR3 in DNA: TGTGCCTGGAGTCCAGCCGGGACTAGTCCCGATACGCAGTATTTT. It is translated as CAWSPAGTSPDTQYF.

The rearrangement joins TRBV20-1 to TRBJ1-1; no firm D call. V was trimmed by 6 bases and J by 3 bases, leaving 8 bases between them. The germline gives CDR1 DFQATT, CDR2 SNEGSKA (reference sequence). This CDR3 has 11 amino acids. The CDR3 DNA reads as TGCAGTGCCCGGACCGACACTGAAGCTTTCTTT. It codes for CSARTDTEAFF.

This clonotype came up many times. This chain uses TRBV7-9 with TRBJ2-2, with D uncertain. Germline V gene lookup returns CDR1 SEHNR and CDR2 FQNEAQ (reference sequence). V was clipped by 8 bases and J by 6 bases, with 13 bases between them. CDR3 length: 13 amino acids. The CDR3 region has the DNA TGTGCCAGCCGCAACTTAGGGCCCGGGGAGCTGTTTTTT. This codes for CASRNLGPGELFF.

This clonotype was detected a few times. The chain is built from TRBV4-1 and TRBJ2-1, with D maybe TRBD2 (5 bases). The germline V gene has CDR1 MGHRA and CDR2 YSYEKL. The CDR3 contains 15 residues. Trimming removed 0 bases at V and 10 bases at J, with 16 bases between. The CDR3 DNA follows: TGCGCCAGCAGCCAAGAGTGGCGGGTTGGGTGGGAGCAGTTCTTC. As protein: CASSQEWRVGWEQFF.